The entry below gives a single T cell receptor beta chain sequence along with its context. Its antigen is not yet known. Nothing much larger sits one base from this clone, and base qualities are not available. The method was the immunoSEQ multiplex PCR assay. For the multiplex PCR, a mixture combining 60 forward primers for TCR Vbeta segments and 13 reverse primers for TCR Jbeta segments was used. The CDR3 region of rearranged TCR beta genes was amplified from genomic DNA by a multiplex PCR assay. The Illumina HiSeq System was used to sequence the amplified TCR beta libraries as 87-base-pair reads. In the authors' own workflow: A later analysis counted tens of millions of unique TCR beta chains across the 670 or so repertoires, and roughly 9.9 million of these chains were shared by at least two donors. To remove PCR and sequencing errors, raw reads were error-corrected and collapsed into unique sequences using a nearest-neighbor algorithm that merged closely related sequences. To assign V, D and J gene segments, CDR3 sequences were aligned to IMGT reference sequences. For a sequence to be retained, a match of at least six nucleotides to both a V gene segment and a J gene segment was required. Rearrangements were classified as productive when the CDR3 lacked stop codons and remained in frame with V and J, and all other rearrangements were classified as non-productive. Following IMGT convention, CDR3 was defined as the stretch from the second conserved V-encoded cysteine to the conserved J-encoded phenylalanine. Sequences without an unambiguous match to a single V gene segment were excluded from the earlier analysis of a few hundred of the donors. In an earlier analysis of approximately 550 of the donors, V segments were called functional above 56.7% productive rearrangements and were called segregating when the between-donor standard deviation exceeded 5%. A statistical classification framework was developed to diagnose cytomegalovirus status using the catalog of TCR beta chain sequences. In a later analysis, TCR nucleotide sequences were compared against IMGT/GENE-DB human TR gene sequences so that V and J genes could be assigned. In a later analysis, CDR3 sequences and most-parsimonious VDJ recombination scenarios were assigned using the TCRdist pipeline. In a later analysis, each TCR beta chain was defined by its CDR3 amino acid sequence together with its V-gene family, and reads without a unique V-gene family were excluded. In a later analysis, several hundred highly shared, low-generation-probability nucleotide sequences were removed to address suspected cross-contamination and a sequencing artifact. In a later analysis, a clonal expansion index for each public chain was calculated from normalized within-repertoire ranks of inferred template counts. In a later analysis, generation probabilities were computed using a VDJ recombination model fitted to out-of-frame rearrangements, and the results were checked against IGoR. In a later analysis, hypergeometric tests were used to score TCR-TCR, TCR-HLA and TCR-CMV co-occurrence, with a repertoire-size bias correction applied to TCR pairs. False discovery rates were estimated in a later analysis by permuting HLA or CMV assignments 20 times. In a later analysis, co-occurring TCRs were grouped using DBSCAN, with TCRdist sequence similarity added in when clustering inside HLA-allele-positive subsets. For co-occurrence clustering, repertoires with fewer than 30,000 or more than 120,000 public chains were excluded, along with a handful of repertoires with anomalous nucleotide sharing. Entries here come from immuneACCESS through TCRdb and include only in-frame sequences with V and J called. Some clones fail to appear in such tables; in the studies checked, an unresolved V gene covers under half of the shortfall, and the cause of the remainder is unknown. The DNA gave D and trimming, while V, J and clone size come from that table. Present in this sample are over 150,000 clones, approximately 77% of which were seen just once. 7% to 9% of the sample rests with the top ten.

The cohort comprised several hundred healthy bone marrow donors. At the time of sampling, every cohort member was nominally healthy, though immune exposures that went unrecorded were likely present. The donor tested CMV seropositive and was one of the 289 seropositive cohort members. A peripheral blood sample was provided by each donor, and peripheral blood mononuclear cells were used for TCR beta sequencing. Genomic DNA was extracted from the blood cell samples with the Qiagen DNeasy Blood Extraction Kit. The data originate from a study of cytomegalovirus exposure and HLA in healthy donors (dated by TCRdb to 2016 to 2017). At the level of the whole study: An earlier analysis of around 600 of the donors reported approximately 300 Gb of sequence data and more than 90 million unique TCR beta sequences from about 179 million T cells. A later analysis re-examined previously published TCR beta repertoires from about 700 donors and added high-resolution HLA genotyping to investigate patterns of TCR occurrence. Donor age, sex, ethnicity and CMV serostatus were collected together with the repertoire data. A later genetic analysis used genome-wide SNP genotypes for about 65% of the roughly 670 donors, treating that subset as a discovery cohort. To predict cytomegalovirus infection status, the study combined high-throughput TCR immunosequencing, statistical association of individual TCRs with disease status, and machine learning. The study profiled the T cell repertoires of hundreds of subjects by immunosequencing and related them to cytomegalovirus serostatus. The number of donors typed differed by locus, with about 629-630 for A, B, C, DRB1 and DQB1, 522 for DQA1, 600 to 610 for DPA1, and 400 to 490 for DPB1. The genetic ancestry cluster associated with self-reported Caucasian donors included 81% of the 398 genotyped donors. The study aimed to test whether cataloging public T cell receptors could reveal signatures of past pathogen exposure. An early release that covered fewer than 800 HLA-typed donors contained approximately 300 gigabases of sequencing data and around 85 million unique TCR sequences. Across 398 genotyped donors of the cohort, an average of about 240,000 unique TCR beta nucleotide sequences per donor were sequenced, and around 19% of those sequences were non-productive. In the later analysis, no new phenotypic data were used to find candidate immune exposures; instead, reliance was placed on TCR beta sequences and their occurrence across donors. An earlier analysis of around 640 of the donors used high-throughput TCR beta sequencing to judge whether each TCR beta V gene segment behaved as functional or pseudogenic. Besides the first cohort of 550 to 750 subjects, a separate validation cohort made up of roughly 130 different subjects was used. About five DR-DQ haplotypes were treated as single units for association and clustering because of strong linkage in the cohort. Every repertoire in the discovery cohort had been generated on one and the same sequencing platform. HLA typing included class I and class II loci at four-digit resolution.

The investigation overall reported the following: Correlated functional status among segregating V segments might be attributable to linkage disequilibrium, but an unknown experimental factor could not be ruled out. Around 16 rarely observed V segments, including chromosome 9 orphons, were excluded from the earlier analysis of some 590 of the donors because counts were too low. The authors suggested that the approach could potentially be extended to other disease states and immunological phenotypes. HLA typing was unavailable for some donors at each locus, so association tests used only the typed subset. The classifier was reported to diagnose cytomegalovirus status with high specificity and sensitivity in both the original and validation cohorts. A later genetic analysis reported fewer N-insertions in productive TCRs among donors in an Asian-associated ancestry cluster than the roughly 690-donor mean. A later analysis found that TCR association rates varied across HLA loci, with DRB1 alleles showing the most associated TCRs and HLA-C alleles the fewest. An association between a missense DCLRE1C variant and V-gene and J-gene trimming of TCR beta chains was found in a later genetic analysis and replicated in an independent cohort. Three of the identified cytomegalovirus-associated TCR beta chains were confirmed in vitro to be specific for cytomegalovirus antigens. In an earlier analysis of approximately 600 of the donors, most TCR beta V segments were observed in productive rearrangements about 87% or about 30% of the time, broadly matching IMGT annotations. In a later analysis, more than 15,000 TCR beta sequences were associated with specific HLA alleles at a false discovery rate of 0.05. When HLA alleles, especially DR and DQ, strongly co-occurred, attributing TCR associations to individual alleles was difficult. A group of highly shared sequence variants was considered likely to be a technical artifact of the sequencing pipeline. In a later analysis, HLA-associated TCR beta chains showed more clonal expansion and lower generation probabilities than non-associated chains that were equally common. Presence/absence analyses assumed roughly uniform sequencing depth across donors, an assumption that may not hold. A total of 164 TCR beta chains were listed by the study as associated with cytomegalovirus. A later analysis reported that several top co-occurrence clusters appeared linked to parvovirus B19, influenza, CMV and Epstein-Barr virus. A further reported finding was that TCR beta sequences accurately predicted the HLA-A and HLA-B alleles for most subjects in the first cohort. Most TCR sequences were observed very rarely across donors, whereas some public TCRs were present in many individuals. The cohort was sequenced for TCR beta chains only, and without alpha or paired-chain data the features that could be detected were limited. Because the 87-base-pair reads could not distinguish some IMGT-functional V segments, including TRBV6-2 and TRBV6-3, those segments were excluded. In a later analysis, most CMV-associated TCR beta chains were found to appear HLA-restricted, with HLA associations seemingly driven largely by CMV exposure. CMV serostatus was the only immune exposure information available for the cohort.

V is pruned by 0 bases and J by 8 bases, leaving 7 bases of the junction without a gene match. The CDR3 spans 15 residues, from the cysteine through the phenylalanine. The read is trimmed to its CDR3 DNA, 45 bases read in frame from base 1. Looking up the germline V gene yields CDR1 SGDLS and CDR2 YYNGEE. The chain is made from TRBV9 and TRBJ2-3; TRBD2 agrees with 9 junctional bases. Material for sequencing was PBMCs. This TCR derives from a male donor in good health and CMV-seropositive. The nucleotide sequence is TGTGCCAGCAGCGTAGCGGCGGGGGGGCCGGGTACGCAGTATTTT. This yields the protein CASSVAAGGPGTQYF.